This T cell receptor (beta chain) is drawn from a study of cytomegalovirus exposure and HLA in healthy donors. On this clone itself: The target antigen is unknown.

CDR3 length: 15 residues. Per germline, CDR1 LNHDA and CDR2 SQIVND (reference sequence). With V trimmed by 5 bases and J by 4 bases, 7 bases remained unmatched. Findings of the study overall: A later analysis found that most CMV-associated TCR beta chains appeared HLA-restricted.

The primer mix had 60 Vbeta and 13 Jbeta primers. TCRdb keeps only in-frame clones here, not all; method: immunoSEQ multiplex PCR. The sample gives tens of thousands of clones, under 80% of which show up once; approximately 1.4% is in the top ten. The receptor was isolated from a male donor in good health and CMV-seronegative. The sample consisted of PBMCs. This sequence joins TRBV19 and TRBJ2-1, with TRBD2 identical over 8 bases. Here the CDR3 reads CASSPERERYNEQFF. The CDR3 DNA follows: TGTGCCAGTAGTCCCGAGCGGGAGAGGTACAATGAGCAGTTCTTC.